This T cell receptor (beta chain) was obtained from a study of shared clonotypes between healthy human individuals. The CDR3 runs 11 residues. The germline V gene encodes CDR1 MDHEN and CDR2 SYDVKM. The ends were cut back, 5 bases at V and 9 bases at J, with 8 bases in the middle. TCRdb keeps only in-frame clones here, not all; method: immunoSEQ multiplex PCR. The data hold 780,000 or so clones, with over 55% observed a single time. This clonotype was sampled from a woman aged 30 to 39 in good health. This chain uses TRBV28 with TRBJ1-5; the D is unclear. Sequencing input: memory CD4+ T cells sorted from blood. Noted subset: CD45RA-negative fraction. CDR3 sequence: CASSGTRPQHF. For the CDR3, the DNA is TGTGCCAGCAGTGGTACGAGGCCCCAGCATTTT.